These 2 T cell receptor beta chains were sequenced from one sample in a study of T cell responses to AZD1222 COVID-19 vaccine. Using immunoSEQ multiplex PCR, the repertoire was profiled, and TCRdb retains in-frame clones only, with some absent. The sample records tens of thousands of clones, 85% to 90% being singletons. This sample comprised peripheral blood, obtained 28 days after the second AZD1222 dose. These receptors were obtained from an adult who received the AZD1222 COVID-19 vaccine.

The chain is built from TRBV28 and TRBJ1-5, with D uncertain. V shed 5 bases and J shed 3 bases, with 11 bases lying between them. CDR3 length: 14 amino acids. Germline CDR1 is MDHEN and CDR2 is SYDVKM. DNA of the CDR3: TGTGCCAGCAGTAGCCCGGTCGCCAATCAGCCCCAGCATTTT. Its translation is CASSSPVANQPQHF.

In nucleotides, the CDR3 is TGTGCCAGCAGCCCGGGACTAGCGGGATCTGAGCAGTTCTTC. Translation: CASSPGLAGSEQFF. This chain links TRBV7-9 with TRBJ2-1, with 13 bases identical to TRBD2. This CDR3 has 14 residues. Germline CDR1 SEHNR, CDR2 FQNEAQ (reference sequence). Trimming cost V 5 bases and J 9 bases; bases outside gene matches: 4.